This T cell receptor (beta chain) derives from a study of Ad26.COV2.S vaccination and SARS-CoV-2 variants. Study background: By the intramuscular route, Ad26.COV2.S was given once, or twice 56 days apart.

Notes on this clone: Its specificity is not known.

Sequencing was performed with immunoSEQ multiplex PCR; in TCRdb, only in-frame clones are kept and a portion is missing. The sample yields about 410,000 clones, 75% to 90% seen once. Indicated treatment: 15 to 20 received Ad26.COV2.S at low or high dose, single or two shots; about 5 received placebo; per-sample allocation not given. The samples were gathered on day 63 after the first injection of vaccine or placebo. Deletions cut 5 bases from V and 2 bases from J, with 9 bases between. CDR3 size: 13 residues. Germline CDR1 is SEHNR and CDR2 is FQNEAQ (reference sequence). Study findings and constraints: TCR breadth and depth estimates may have understated total T cell responses. A substantial breadth of spike-specific CD8+ and CD4+ T cell responses after vaccination has been reported. Researchers reported similar non-spike TCR breadth in vaccine and placebo recipients.

This sequence joins TRBV7-9 and TRBJ2-5; no clear D gene. The receptor was derived from a person between 18 and 65 years old who received the Ad26.COV2.S COVID-19 vaccine or a placebo. Specimen: peripheral blood, collected in a trial of Ad26.COV2.S vaccine versus placebo. As DNA, the CDR3 is TGTGCCAGCAGCCACAAGGATCAAGAGACCCAGTACTTC. It yields the protein CASSHKDQETQYF.